The 12 T cell receptor beta chains presented below share a single source sample, sequenced in a study of T cells in Graves' hyperthyroidism and ophthalmopathy. TCR beta CDR3 regions were amplified from RNA. The HTBI primer set was used in a first-round RT-PCR of the TCR CDR3. TCRdb reprocessed the multiplex PCR reads with MiXCR, giving one entry per CDR3 protein. The profile shows approximately 640,000 distinct CDR3 sequences, about 45% of them singletons. Sequences were obtained from peripheral blood or thyroid tissue (not recorded which). These receptors were obtained from an adult man with Graves' disease, either hyperthyroidism or ophthalmopathy (not recorded which).

This chain joins TRBV11-2 and TRBJ2-2; D unresolved. The V end lost 6 bases, the J end lost 7 bases, and 15 bases lay between the germline ends. CDR3 size: 14 residues. Germline V gives CDR1 SGHAT, CDR2 FQNNGV. CDR3 sequence (DNA): TGTGCCAGCAGGATGAGCAGGTCTGGCGGGGAGCTGTTTTTT. Translated, it gives CASRMSRSGGELFF.

This clonotype was seen at least ten times. V usage is TRBV9 and J usage is TRBJ1-6, with no clear D. Per the germline V gene, CDR1 is SGDLS and CDR2 is YYNGEE. The germline V and J ends were trimmed by 2 bases and 8 bases, with 11 bases remaining between them. This CDR3 spans 14 amino acids. CDR3 nucleotides: TGTGCCAGCAGCGTCAAAGCCCGGGATTCACCCCTCCACTTT. It yields the protein CASSVKARDSPLHF.

The V gene is TRBV9, the J gene TRBJ1-6; maybe TRBD1 (6 bases). Trimming shortened V by 0 bases and J by 6 bases, and 16 bases separated the two germline ends. There are 17 residues in the CDR3. The V gene's germline CDR1 is SGDLS and CDR2 YYNGEE. CDR3 nucleotide sequence: TGTGCCAGCAGCGTAGGGGGGGGCCTTTCACGTAATTCACCCCTCCACTTT. This sequence encodes CASSVGGGLSRNSPLHF. Combining the CDR3 with reference TRBV9 and TRBJ1-6 gives the whole variable domain DSGVTQTPKHLITATGQRVTLRCSPRSGDLSVYWYQQSLDQGLQFLIQYYNGEERAKGNILERFSAQQFPDLHSELNLSSLELGDSALYFCASSVGGGLSRNSPLHFGNGTRLTVT.

This clonotype was counted at least ten times. This rearrangement joins TRBV29-1 to TRBJ2-7; D unresolved. The CDR3 is made up of 14 amino acids. CDR1 and CDR2 from the germline V gene are SQVTM and ANQGSEA. The V end lost 0 bases, the J end lost 3 bases, and 12 bases lay between the germline ends. CDR3 DNA: TGCAGCGTTGAAGATCCCGCGGCATACTACGAGCAGTACTTC. Its protein product is CSVEDPAAYYEQYF.

This chain links TRBV20-1 with TRBJ1-2; 7 nucleotides match TRBD1. The length of the CDR3 is 14 residues. The germline gives CDR1 DFQATT, CDR2 SNEGSKA (reference sequence). The ends lost 4 bases at V and 8 bases at J; junction bases unmatched: 13. The CDR3 DNA reads TGCAGTGCTATCGGACAGGAAGGGGGGCTCGGCTACACCTTC. Its protein is CSAIGQEGGLGYTF.

For this clonotype: Since the CDR3 does not end with the conserved phenylalanine or tryptophan, this likely comes from a read error. The chain links TRBV7-2 to TRBJ2-5; a weak D match, TRBD2 (6 bases). V was pared by 5 bases and J by 3 bases, with 10 bases between. The CDR3 runs 13 residues. In germline, CDR1 is SGHTA, CDR2 FQGNSA. CDR3 DNA: TGTGCCAGCAGCAGGGACTGGAAAGAGACCCAGTACTAC. It yields the protein CASSRDWKETQYY.

Comment on this clonotype: One junction end disagrees with the germline gene, perhaps due to a read error. V and J are TRBV6-1 and TRBJ2-5; unclear D gene. The CDR3 extends over 14 amino acids. Germline assignment: CDR1 MNHNS and CDR2 SASEGT. This chain's CDR3 is CASIEEPDAQTQYF. In DNA form, the CDR3 reads TGTGCCAGCATTGAAGAACCGGACGCGCAGACCCAGTACTTC.

The V call is TRBV29-1, the J call TRBJ1-4; the D gene is possibly TRBD1 (5 bases). V was trimmed by 8 bases and J by 2 bases, leaving 15 bases between them. CDR3 length: 14 amino acids. Per germline, CDR1 SQVTM and CDR2 ANQGSEA. CDR3 sequence (DNA): TGCAGCTTAGTGGGGCAGAGGACTAATGAAAAACTGTTTTTT. Translation gives CSLVGQRTNEKLFF.

This clonotype has at least ten counts. This rearrangement joins TRBV7-2 to TRBJ1-6; D remains unclear. With 2 bases removed from V and 9 bases from J, the gap between germline ends came to 8 bases. From germline, CDR1 is SGHTA and CDR2 FQGNSA. The CDR3 is 13 residues long. The CDR3 DNA sequence: TGTGCCAGCAGCTTAATACTGAGTTCACCCCTCCACTTT. It specifies CASSLILSSPLHF. The full variable domain, with the rest looked up from reference TRBV7-2 and TRBJ1-6, is GAGVSQSPSNKVTEKGKDVELRCDPISGHTALYWYRQSLGQGLEFLIYFQGNSAPDKSGLPSDRFSAERTGGSVSTLTIQRTQQEDSAVYLCASSLILSSPLHFGNGTRLTVT.

The chain combines TRBV7-3 with TRBJ1-2; D not resolved. CDR1 SGHTA and CDR2 FQGTGA come from the germline V gene. This CDR3 contains 14 residues. The V and J ends lost 1 base and 2 bases respectively, with 8 bases between them. The CDR3 region is CASSLRRRNYGYTF. CDR3 coding DNA: TGTGCCAGCAGCTTAAGGCGGCGAAACTATGGCTACACCTTC.

This clonotype has ten or more counts. V gene TRBV24-1 combines with J gene TRBJ2-2; either TRBD1 or TRBD2 may supply D (5 bases each). Germline loops: CDR1 KGHDR, CDR2 SFDVKD. This CDR3 has 15 amino acids. V lost 3 bases to trimming and J lost 7 bases, with 14 bases between them. The CDR3 loop is CATSDAGTSGGELFF. The CDR3 DNA reads as TGTGCCACCAGTGATGCCGGGACCTCTGGCGGGGAGCTGTTTTTT.

This clonotype was recorded at least ten times. V is TRBV10-3 and J is TRBJ2-7, with 8 bases that match TRBD2. The CDR3 is made up of 13 amino acids. Trimming took 6 bases from V and 3 from J; bases not matched to a gene: 4. Germline CDR1 and CDR2: ENHRY and SYGVKD. CDR3 loop: CAISSGGYYEQYF. CDR3 in DNA: TGTGCCATCAGCAGCGGGGGCTACTACGAGCAGTACTTC.